This T cell receptor (beta chain) was documented in a study of tumour-infiltrating T cells in Burkitt lymphoma. The overall study: This cohort included all epidemiological subtypes of Burkitt lymphoma. Productive clonality predicted overall and progression-free survival.

The method was immunoSEQ multiplex PCR; TCRdb's version includes in-frame clones alone and lacks a portion of them. The sample has hundreds of clones, roughly 14% seen once. This clone was counted only a few times. The target antigen is unknown. Findings and limits, study-wide: Several public clonotypes recurred in numerous Burkitt lymphoma patients.

V gave up 6 bases and J gave up 3 bases; unmatched junction bases: 5. In germline, CDR1 is MNHEY, CDR2 SMNVEV (reference sequence). The CDR3 runs 16 residues. The genes are TRBV27 and TRBJ2-2, with 12 nucleotides matching TRBD2. The specimen was tumor tissue. This TCR came from a human donor with Burkitt lymphoma. This chain's CDR3 is CASSPWTSGDTGELFF. The CDR3 DNA follows: TGTGCCAGCAGCCCGTGGACTAGCGGGGACACCGGGGAGCTGTTTTTT.